This entry concerns a single T cell receptor beta chain. The CDR3 spans 13 residues. V lost 7 bases and J lost 5, with 11 bases in between. Germline assignment: CDR1 SEHNR and CDR2 FQNEAQ (reference sequence). Data came from immunoSEQ multiplex PCR; TCRdb stores just in-frame clones and leaves some out. This table has about 40,000 clones, 94% appearing once. These data originate in a study of T cell changes during pregnancy in multiple sclerosis. The sequenced sample was peripheral blood, obtained in the third trimester of pregnancy. This receptor was identified in a female donor with multiple sclerosis, enrolled in a pregnancy study. The rearrangement joins TRBV7-9 to TRBJ1-4; D is unresolved. The CDR3 DNA sequence: TGTGCCAGCACCTATAGCGGAAATGAAAAACTGTTTTTT. Protein: CASTYSGNEKLFF. The full variable domain, in which reference TRBV7-9 and TRBJ1-4 provide the parts outside the CDR3, is DTGVSQNPRHKITKRGQNVTFRCDPISEHNRLYWYRQTLGQGPEFLTYFQNEAQLEKSRLLSDRFSAERPKGSFSTLEIQRTEQGDSAMYLCASTYSGNEKLFFGSGTQLSVL.